Many counts were recorded for the clone carrying this T cell receptor (beta chain). Its antigen is still unknown. The record originates from a study of CD8 T cells in ankylosing spondylitis. Findings and caveats of the study: Seemingly distinctive of ankylosing spondylitis blood was a TCR beta motif formed by eight highly homologous variants. Reportedly, significant enrichment of disease-linked clones occurred in matched ankylosing spondylitis synovial fluid.

TCRdb called the 5' RACE reads again in MiXCR, with one record for every CDR3 protein. The profile shows fewer than 550,000 distinct CDR3 sequences, approximately 5% of them singletons. The germline V gene has CDR1 LGHNA and CDR2 YSLEER. Trimming shortened V by 3 bases and J by 4 bases, and 9 bases separated the two germline ends. This CDR3 has 13 residues. Sequencing used blood, either unsorted or a sorted T cell fraction (not recorded which). The J gene is TRBJ2-5, the V gene TRBV4-3; possibly TRBD1 for D (6 bases). The sequence was collected from a male donor with ankylosing spondylitis. The CDR3 here is CASSHRGGETQYF. The CDR3 DNA sequence: TGCGCCAGCAGCCATCGAGGGGGAGAGACCCAGTACTTC.